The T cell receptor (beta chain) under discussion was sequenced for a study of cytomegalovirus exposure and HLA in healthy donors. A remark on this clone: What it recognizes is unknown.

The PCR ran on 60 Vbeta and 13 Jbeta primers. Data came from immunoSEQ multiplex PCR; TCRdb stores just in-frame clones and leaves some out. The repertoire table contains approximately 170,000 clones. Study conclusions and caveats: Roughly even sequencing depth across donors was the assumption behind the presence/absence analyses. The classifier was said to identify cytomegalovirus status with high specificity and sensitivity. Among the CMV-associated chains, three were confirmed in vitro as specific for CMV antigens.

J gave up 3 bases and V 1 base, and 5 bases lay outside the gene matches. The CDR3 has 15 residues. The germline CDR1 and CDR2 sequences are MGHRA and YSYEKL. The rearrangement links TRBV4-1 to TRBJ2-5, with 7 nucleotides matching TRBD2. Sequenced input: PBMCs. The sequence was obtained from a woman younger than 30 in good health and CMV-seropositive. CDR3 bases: TGCGCCAGCAGCCAAGGCGGTGCGGGGGAAGAGACCCAGTACTTC. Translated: CASSQGGAGEETQYF.